Below, 16 T cell receptor beta chains from the same sample are listed, as sequenced in a study of shared clonotypes between healthy human individuals. Generated by immunoSEQ multiplex PCR, the TCRdb table keeps only in-frame clones and is missing some. The repertoire consists of fewer than 1.6 million clones, with about 98.5% occurring once and the leading ten covering approximately 0.38%. The sample was naive CD4+ T cells sorted from blood. Noted subset: CD45RA+ positively selected. These receptors came from a man in his thirties or forties in good health.

The V call is TRBV7-9, the J call TRBJ2-7, with D possibly being TRBD2 (5 bases). In germline, CDR1 is SEHNR, CDR2 FQNEAQ (reference sequence). CDR3 length: 14 amino acids. V lost 5 bases to trimming and J lost 2 bases, with 13 bases between them. CDR3 DNA sequence: TGTGCCAGCAGCCAAAGGACTGAGCCCTACGAGCAGTACTTC. Translation gives CASSQRTEPYEQYF.

Remarks on this clone: The sample carries other DNA sequences with the same CDR3. This chain's CDR3 is CASSLASGSSYNEQFF. CDR3 nucleotides: TGTGCCAGCAGCTTGGCTAGCGGGAGCTCCTACAATGAGCAGTTCTTC. This chain connects TRBV5-4 to TRBJ2-1; 10 bases align to TRBD2. CDR1 is SGHNT, CDR2 YYREEE, per germline (reference sequence). Trimming removed 0 bases from V and 0 bases from J; junction bases left unmatched: 0. This CDR3 spans 16 amino acids.

The chain joins TRBV7-2 to TRBJ1-2; 7 bases line up with TRBD1. This CDR3 region has 14 residues. Germline CDR1 SGHTA, CDR2 FQGNSA. J lost 6 bases, V lost 5 bases, and 9 bases had no gene match. The CDR3 DNA sequence: TGTGCCAGCAGCCTAGGCAGGGGGAAGGATGGCTACACCTTC. It encodes CASSLGRGKDGYTF.

The chain joins TRBV2 to TRBJ1-5; possible D gene TRBD1, 5 bases. Germline V gene sequence: CDR1 SNHLY, CDR2 FYNNEI. There are 13 residues in the CDR3. V was clipped by 7 bases and J by 6 bases, with 13 bases between them. CDR3 sequence: CASNQGSGQPQHF. Here the CDR3 DNA reads TGTGCCAGCAACCAGGGCTCGGGTCAGCCCCAGCATTTT.

The chain's CDR3 is CASSEVHWYNEQFF. The CDR3 DNA reads TGTGCCAGCAGTGAAGTACACTGGTACAATGAGCAGTTCTTC. The V gene is TRBV2, the J gene TRBJ2-1; D is ambiguous. Germline V gene lookup returns CDR1 SNHLY and CDR2 FYNNEI. V was shortened by 1 base and J by 4 bases, with 8 bases between the two germline ends. The CDR3 is 14 residues long.

This sequence joins TRBV9 and TRBJ2-7; D not resolved. This CDR3 is 14 amino acids long. Germline loops: CDR1 SGDLS, CDR2 YYNGEE. The ends were cut back, 0 bases at V and 7 bases at J, with 14 bases in the middle. The CDR3 DNA reads TGTGCCAGCAGCGTAGGGAGCGACTTGGGGGAGCAGTACTTC. It yields the protein CASSVGSDLGEQYF.

The rearrangement uses TRBV30 and TRBJ2-1; D uncertain. V dropped 1 base and J dropped 0 bases, with 10 bases sitting between them. The V gene's germline CDR1 is GTSNPN and CDR2 SVGIG (reference sequence). The CDR3 is 15 residues long. The CDR3 DNA sequence: TGTGCCTGGAGTGGAGTGCCGAGCTCCTACAATGAGCAGTTCTTC. Amino acid sequence: CAWSGVPSSYNEQFF.

The J gene is TRBJ1-1, the V gene TRBV9; no reliable D call. Germline assignment: CDR1 SGDLS and CDR2 YYNGEE. The CDR3 runs to 13 residues. The V and J ends lost 0 bases and 5 bases respectively, with 8 bases between them. The CDR3 sequence is CASSVESRTEAFF. CDR3 DNA: TGTGCCAGCAGCGTAGAGTCACGGACTGAAGCTTTCTTT.

The CDR3, as DNA: TGTGCCAGCTCACTAGCGGGAGGGCCAACAGATACGCAGTATTTT. Amino acids: CASSLAGGPTDTQYF. The chain carries TRBV18 and TRBJ2-3; 11 bases align to TRBD2. The trim removed 4 bases at V and 3 bases at J, leaving 3 bases unmatched. CDR1 and CDR2 from the germline V gene are KGHSH and LQKENI. The CDR3 is 15 amino acids.

The V call is TRBV9, the J call TRBJ2-1, with 9 bases matching TRBD1. In germline, CDR1 is SGDLS, CDR2 YYNGEE. This CDR3 comprises 16 residues. Losses at the gene ends were 0 bases for V and 4 bases for J; bases not matched to a gene: 5. CDR3 amino acids: CASSVEVGTGYNEQFF. The CDR3 coding sequence is TGTGCCAGCAGCGTAGAAGTCGGGACAGGGTACAATGAGCAGTTCTTC.

The chain couples TRBV9 to TRBJ2-2, with D perhaps matching TRBD1 or TRBD2 (5 bases each). V was cut by 4 bases and J by 6 bases, with 16 bases left in between. Germline values: CDR1 SGDLS, CDR2 YYNGEE. The CDR3 is 15 amino acids. CDR3 amino acids: CASSPSGPTSGELFF. The CDR3 nucleotides are TGTGCCAGCAGCCCCTCGGGACCTACGTCCGGGGAGCTGTTTTTT.

This clone was counted once. The DNA for the CDR3 is TGCGCCAGCAGTCGGACTAGCGGGAGGTACAATGAGCAGTTCTTC. Amino acids: CASSRTSGRYNEQFF. The chain links TRBV5-1 to TRBJ2-1; 14 bases agree with TRBD2. CDR1 is SGHRS, CDR2 YFSETQ, per germline. J gave up 4 bases and V 5 bases, and 2 bases lay outside the gene matches. This CDR3 contains 15 residues.

V gene TRBV5-1 combines with J gene TRBJ2-5; unclear D gene. CDR3 size: 13 residues. The V gene's germline CDR1 is SGHRS and CDR2 YFSETQ. V was pared by 2 bases and J by 1 base, with 6 bases between. CDR3 DNA sequence: TGCGCCAGCAGCTTCCGGTCCCAAGAGACCCAGTACTTC. It codes for CASSFRSQETQYF.

V usage is TRBV10-1 and J usage is TRBJ2-1; a weak D match, TRBD2 (5 bases). The CDR3 spans 16 residues. The ends were cut back, 0 bases at V and 3 bases at J, with 12 bases in the middle. The V gene's germline CDR1 is WNHNN and CDR2 SYGVQD (reference sequence). The CDR3 DNA sequence: TGCGCCAGCAGTGAGTCGACCGCGGGCCTCTACAATGAGCAGTTCTTC. It encodes CASSESTAGLYNEQFF.

The V and J genes are TRBV10-1 and TRBJ2-7, with 8 positions matching TRBD2. The CDR3 has 13 amino acids. Germline trimming cut 8 bases from V and 4 bases from J; bases unmatched to any gene: 7. Germline lookup yields CDR1 WNHNN and CDR2 SYGVQD (reference sequence). CDR3 sequence: CASQAGDSYEQYF. The CDR3 nucleotides are TGCGCCAGCCAAGCGGGAGACTCGTACGAGCAGTACTTC.

The chain couples TRBV6-1 to TRBJ1-2; 9 bases match TRBD1. The CDR3 sequence is 15 residues long. Per germline, CDR1 MNHNS and CDR2 SASEGT. J lost 2 bases, V lost 6 bases, and 7 bases had no gene match. The CDR3 nucleotides read TGTGCCAGCAGCGGGACAGGGTTGGGAAACTATGGCTACACCTTC. It translates to CASSGTGLGNYGYTF.